This T cell receptor (beta chain) derives from a study of cytomegalovirus exposure and HLA in healthy donors (dated by TCRdb to 2015 to 2018). Context from the whole study: In an earlier analysis of some 550 of the donors, under 300 Gb of sequence data and 100 million or so unique TCR beta sequences from about 179 million T cells were reported. In addition to the first cohort of hundreds of subjects, a separate validation cohort of 120 different subjects was used. The number of typed donors differed by locus: roughly 620-630 for A, B, C, DRB1 and DQB1; approximately 540 for DQA1; some 610 for DPA1; and about 450 for DPB1. To study patterns of TCR occurrence, a later analysis re-analyzed previously published TCR beta repertoires from under 750 donors and added high-resolution HLA genotyping. The study aimed to test whether cataloging public T cell receptors could reveal signatures of past pathogen exposure. All discovery cohort repertoires had been generated on a single sequencing platform. The study used immunosequencing to profile the T cell repertoires of 670 or so subjects and linked those repertoires to cytomegalovirus serostatus. HLA typing covered class I and class II loci at four-digit resolution. Roughly 290 gigabases of sequencing data and roughly 80 million unique TCR sequences made up an early release that covered nearly 650 HLA-typed donors. Because of strong linkage in the cohort, roughly five DR-DQ haplotypes were treated as single units for association and clustering. An earlier analysis of some 500 of the donors applied high-throughput TCR beta sequencing to assess whether each TCR beta V gene segment acted as functional or pseudogenic. The later analysis used no new phenotypic data to find candidate immune exposures, relying instead on TCR beta sequences and their occurrence across donors. Donor age, sex, ethnicity and CMV serostatus were collected together with the repertoire data. Across roughly 420 genotyped donors of the cohort, an average of about 250,000 unique TCR beta nucleotide sequences per donor were sequenced, and roughly 17% of those sequences were non-productive. In a later genetic analysis, genome-wide SNP genotypes for about three fifths of the roughly 670 donors were used, and that subset was treated as a discovery cohort. Among the roughly 400 genotyped donors, 81% belonged to the genetic ancestry cluster associated with self-reported Caucasian donors. The study combined high-throughput TCR immunosequencing, statistical association of individual TCRs with disease status, and machine learning to predict cytomegalovirus infection status. Summary of the overall study and its limitations: A group of highly shared sequence variants was considered likely to be a technical artifact of the sequencing pipeline. Most TCR sequences were observed very rarely across donors, whereas some public TCRs were present in many individuals. According to a later analysis, parvovirus B19, influenza, CMV and Epstein-Barr virus appeared linked to several top co-occurrence clusters. Because some donors lacked HLA typing at each locus, the association tests relied only on the typed subset. Assigning TCR associations to individual alleles was difficult when HLA alleles, especially DR and DQ, strongly co-occurred. The classifier was reported to diagnose cytomegalovirus status with high specificity and sensitivity in both the original cohort and the validation cohort. Correlated functional status among segregating V segments might reflect linkage disequilibrium, but an unknown experimental factor could not be ruled out. In a later genetic analysis, fewer N-insertions in productive TCRs were reported among donors in an Asian-associated ancestry cluster than the roughly 700-donor mean. CMV serostatus was the only immune exposure information available for the cohort. The authors suggested that the approach could potentially be extended to other disease states and immunological phenotypes. Over 15 rarely observed V segments, including chromosome 9 orphons, were excluded from the earlier analysis of about 600 of the donors because counts were too low. In vitro tests confirmed that a few of the cytomegalovirus-associated TCR beta chains recognize cytomegalovirus antigens. V-gene and J-gene trimming of TCR beta chains was associated with a missense DCLRE1C variant in a later genetic analysis, and the association was replicated in an independent cohort. In a later analysis, TCR association rates were found to vary across HLA loci, with the most associated TCRs seen for DRB1 alleles and the fewest for HLA-C alleles. A later analysis found that most CMV-associated TCR beta chains appeared HLA-restricted, with HLA associations seemingly driven largely by CMV exposure. In a later analysis, 15,000 to 20,000 TCR beta sequences were associated with specific HLA alleles at a false discovery rate of 0.05. In a later analysis, HLA-associated TCR beta chains were found to be more clonally expanded and to have lower generation probabilities than equally common non-associated chains. Some IMGT-functional V segments, including TRBV6-2 and TRBV6-3, could not be distinguished by the 87-base-pair reads and were therefore excluded. In the study, approximately 160 TCR beta chains were listed as associated with cytomegalovirus. The cohort was sequenced for TCR beta chains only, and without alpha or paired-chain data the features that could be detected were limited. Presence/absence analyses assumed roughly uniform sequencing depth across donors, an assumption that may not hold. A further reported finding was that TCR beta sequences accurately predicted the HLA-A and HLA-B alleles for most subjects in the first cohort. In an earlier analysis of fewer than 750 of the donors, most TCR beta V segments were observed in productive rearrangements about 87% or about 30% of the time, broadly matching IMGT annotations.

Receptors were amplified or captured by the immunoSEQ multiplex PCR assay. For the multiplex PCR, a mixture combining 60 forward primers for TCR Vbeta segments and 13 reverse primers for TCR Jbeta segments was used. Amplification of the CDR3 region of rearranged TCR beta genes was performed with a multiplex PCR assay on genomic DNA. On the Illumina HiSeq System, the amplified TCR beta libraries were sequenced as 87-base-pair reads. In the original analysis: In a later analysis, 80 million or so unique TCR beta chains were counted across the roughly 610 repertoires, and roughly 11 million of these chains were shared by at least two donors. To remove PCR and sequencing errors, raw reads were error-corrected and collapsed into unique sequences using a nearest-neighbor algorithm that merged closely related sequences. CDR3 sequences were aligned to IMGT reference sequences to assign V, D and J gene segments. For a sequence to be retained, at least a six-nucleotide match to both a V gene segment and a J gene segment was required. Rearrangements were called productive when the CDR3 lacked stop codons and stayed in frame with V and J; all others were non-productive. Following IMGT convention, CDR3 was defined as the stretch from the second conserved V-encoded cysteine up to the conserved J-encoded phenylalanine. The earlier analysis of about 590 of the donors excluded sequences that lacked an unambiguous match to a single V gene segment. In an earlier analysis of some 590 of the donors, a V segment was called functional when productive rearrangements were above 56.7%, and segregating when the standard deviation between donors exceeded 5%. To diagnose cytomegalovirus status from the catalog of TCR beta chain sequences, a statistical classification framework was built. In a later analysis, V and J genes were assigned by comparing TCR nucleotide sequences against IMGT/GENE-DB human TR gene sequences. A later analysis assigned CDR3 sequences and most-parsimonious VDJ recombination scenarios with the TCRdist pipeline. In a later analysis, every TCR beta chain was defined by the combination of its CDR3 amino acid sequence and its V-gene family, and reads without a unique V-gene family were dropped. As a way to deal with suspected cross-contamination and a sequencing artifact, a later analysis dropped 640 or so nucleotide sequences that were highly shared and had low generation probability. For each public chain, a later analysis derived a clonal expansion index from normalized ranks of inferred template counts within each repertoire. Generation probabilities in a later analysis came from a VDJ recombination model fitted to out-of-frame rearrangements, and those results were checked against IGoR. Hypergeometric tests were used in a later analysis to score TCR-TCR, TCR-HLA and TCR-CMV co-occurrence, with a repertoire-size bias correction applied to the TCR pairs. To estimate false discovery rates, a later analysis permuted the HLA or CMV assignments 20 times. In a later analysis, co-occurring TCRs were grouped with DBSCAN, and TCRdist sequence similarity was added when clustering was performed within HLA-allele-positive subsets. Repertoires with fewer than 30,000 or more than 120,000 public chains were left out of co-occurrence clustering, as were five repertoires with anomalous nucleotide sharing. TCRdb mirrors the immuneACCESS table, restricted to in-frame sequences. Some clones are absent from its copies; in checked studies, under half trace to an unresolved V gene, and the reason for the others is unknown. V, J and clone size are those of that table, while D and trimming were read from the DNA. This sample's table carries about 200,000 clones. Under 1% of the sample lies in the top ten.

As concerns this clone: The antigen it binds to is not known.

The cohort comprised around 700 healthy bone marrow donors. Cohort members were all nominally healthy when sampled, although unrecorded immune exposures were likely present. The donor was CMV seropositive and belonged to the group of 270 or so seropositive cohort members. Each donor provided a peripheral blood sample, and peripheral blood mononuclear cells were used for TCR beta sequencing. The Qiagen DNeasy Blood Extraction Kit was used to extract genomic DNA from the blood cell samples. From cysteine to phenylalanine, the CDR3 is 18 amino acids long. Only the CDR3 portion is preserved as DNA: 54 bases, with reading frame beginning at the first base. Trimmed from V: 6 bases; trimmed from J: 4 bases; junction bases lacking a gene match: 9. CDR1 is given as WSHSY and CDR2 as SAAADI, both from the germline V gene.

The chain employs TRBV10-2 and TRBJ2-1, and 16 junctional nucleotides match TRBD2. The origin of this receptor is a young woman in good health and CMV-seropositive. Source material: PBMCs. The nucleotide sequence is given as TGCGCCAGCAGGGGACTAGCGGGAGGGAGTACTTCGTACAATGAGCAGTTCTTC. This yields the protein CASRGLAGGSTSYNEQFF.